This T cell receptor beta chain is drawn from a study of control samples from healthy donors and cancer patients (dated by TCRdb to 2019 to 2021). The library was obtained by the immunoSEQ multiplex PCR assay. TCRdb took this table from immuneACCESS and kept in-frame rearrangements with V and J called. Such tables lack part of the clones; where checked against another copy, unresolved V genes explain under half of the gap, and the rest is unexplained. The sample table records roughly 130,000 clones; 75% to 95% of these occur just once. The ten largest clones add up to about 2.6% of the sample. The CDR3 sequence holds 14 residues, the cysteine and phenylalanine included. Only CDR3 DNA is held: 42 bases, read in frame from base 1. The germline V gene supplies CDR1 MNHEY and CDR2 SVGAGI. Here V drops 0 bases and J drops 4 bases, and the junction holds 2 bases not matched to any gene. Concerning this clone: Its antigen remains unidentified. No clone much larger than this one lies a single base away; base qualities are absent.

The sequenced sample consisted of blood. The sequence came from a man between 18 and 29 years old in good health. The V gene is TRBV6-5 and the J gene is TRBJ1-1, with 7 bases in between that match TRBD1. The CDR3 region: CASSYSTGRTEAFF. The DNA sequence is TGTGCCAGCAGTTACTCGACAGGGCGCACTGAAGCTTTCTTT.